This T cell receptor beta chain was identified during a study of T-cell memory formation after mild COVID-19. Looking at the study overall: Each donor largely had its own TCR clusters.

TCRdb analysed the 5' RACE reads with MiXCR anew, one entry per CDR3 protein. The repertoire consists of roughly 610,000 distinct CDR3 sequences, with 17% occurring once and the leading ten covering approximately 8.1%. V was pared by 3 bases and J by 4 bases, with 20 bases between. This CDR3 spans 17 amino acids. Study-wide points: CM and EM subsets held most contracting CD4+ clones; EMRA held CD8+ ones. Memory cells collected pre-infection included some clones that later responded, suggesting cross-reactive memory joined.

On this clonotype itself: No antigen is known for it.

The source material was PBMCs or a T cell subset sorted from them (not recorded which). This chain uses TRBV12-3 or TRBV12-4 with TRBJ2-3; a possible D gene is TRBD1 (6 bases). This TCR was recovered from an adult woman who had mild COVID-19 (a few samples of this study predate the infection). Cell type and time point are not known. This CDR3 is CASSFFHTAGVADTQYF. As DNA, the CDR3 is TGTGCCAGCAGTTTCTTCCATACGGCAGGGGTGGCAGATACGCAGTATTTT.